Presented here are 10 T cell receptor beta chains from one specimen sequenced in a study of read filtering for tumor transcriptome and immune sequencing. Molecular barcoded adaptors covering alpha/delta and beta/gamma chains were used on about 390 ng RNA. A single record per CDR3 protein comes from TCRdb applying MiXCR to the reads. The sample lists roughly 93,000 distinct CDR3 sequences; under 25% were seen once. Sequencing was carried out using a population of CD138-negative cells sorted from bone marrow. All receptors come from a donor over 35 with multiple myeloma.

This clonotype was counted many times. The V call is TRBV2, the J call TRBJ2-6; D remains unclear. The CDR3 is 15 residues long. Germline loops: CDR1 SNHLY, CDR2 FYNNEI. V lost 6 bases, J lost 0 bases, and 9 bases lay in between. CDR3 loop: CASRDHNSGANVLTF. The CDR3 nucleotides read TGTGCCAGCAGGGACCACAACTCTGGGGCCAACGTCCTGACTTTC.

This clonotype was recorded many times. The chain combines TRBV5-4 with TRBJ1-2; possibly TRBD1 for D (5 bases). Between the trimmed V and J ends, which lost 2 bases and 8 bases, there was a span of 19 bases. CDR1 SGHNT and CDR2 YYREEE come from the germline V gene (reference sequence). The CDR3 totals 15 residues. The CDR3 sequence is CASSFWDRREYGYTF. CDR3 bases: TGTGCCAGCAGCTTTTGGGACCGAAGGGAGTACGGCTACACCTTC.

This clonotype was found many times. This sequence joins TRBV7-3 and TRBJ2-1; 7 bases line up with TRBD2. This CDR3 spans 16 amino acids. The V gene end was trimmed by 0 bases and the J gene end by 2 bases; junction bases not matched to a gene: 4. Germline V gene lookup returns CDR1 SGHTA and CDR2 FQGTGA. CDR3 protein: CASSLTPLAAYNEQFF. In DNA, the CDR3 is TGTGCCAGCAGCTTAACGCCTCTAGCGGCCTACAATGAGCAGTTCTTC.

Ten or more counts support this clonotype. The CDR3 sequence: CASSFRNVRGGREQFF. The CDR3 coding sequence is TGTGCCAGCAGTTTCCGAAACGTGCGGGGGGGTCGTGAGCAGTTCTTC. This chain joins TRBV27 and TRBJ2-1; 9 nucleotides line up with TRBD2. The CDR3 consists of 16 residues. J gave up 9 bases and V 3 bases, and 12 bases lay outside the gene matches. Germline CDR1 and CDR2: MNHEY and SMNVEV (reference sequence).

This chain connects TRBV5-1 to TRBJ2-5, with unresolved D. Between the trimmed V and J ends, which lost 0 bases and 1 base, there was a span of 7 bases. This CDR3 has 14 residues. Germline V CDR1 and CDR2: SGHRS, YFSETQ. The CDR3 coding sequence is TGCGCCAGCAGCTTGGTCCCAGCCCAAGAGACCCAGTACTTC. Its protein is CASSLVPAQETQYF.

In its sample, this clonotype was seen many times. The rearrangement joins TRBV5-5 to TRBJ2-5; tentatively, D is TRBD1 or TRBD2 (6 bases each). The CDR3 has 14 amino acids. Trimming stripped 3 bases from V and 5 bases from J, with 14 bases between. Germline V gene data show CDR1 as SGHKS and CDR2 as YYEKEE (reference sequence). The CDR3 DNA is TGTGCCAGCAGCTGGGGGGCAGGTTTTGAGACCCAGTACTTC. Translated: CASSWGAGFETQYF.

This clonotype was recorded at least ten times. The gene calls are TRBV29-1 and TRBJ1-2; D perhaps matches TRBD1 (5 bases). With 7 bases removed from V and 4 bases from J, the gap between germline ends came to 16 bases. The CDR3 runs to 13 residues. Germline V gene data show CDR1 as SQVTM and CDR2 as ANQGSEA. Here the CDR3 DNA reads TGCAGCGCAGCTATTCAGGGAGGCTATGGCTACACCTTC. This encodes CSAAIQGGYGYTF.

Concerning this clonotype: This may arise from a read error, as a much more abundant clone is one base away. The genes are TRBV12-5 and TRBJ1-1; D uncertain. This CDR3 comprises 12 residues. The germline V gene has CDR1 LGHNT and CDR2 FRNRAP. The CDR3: CVSSPENTEAFF. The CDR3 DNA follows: TGTGTTAGTTCCCCCGAGAACACTGAAGCTTTCTTT. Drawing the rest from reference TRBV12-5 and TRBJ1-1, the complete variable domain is DARVTQTPRHKVTEMGQEVTMRCQPILGHNTVFWYRQTMMQGLELLAYFRNRAPLDDSGMPKDRFSAEMPDATLATLKIQPSEPRDSAVYFCVSSPENTEAFFGQGTRLTVV.

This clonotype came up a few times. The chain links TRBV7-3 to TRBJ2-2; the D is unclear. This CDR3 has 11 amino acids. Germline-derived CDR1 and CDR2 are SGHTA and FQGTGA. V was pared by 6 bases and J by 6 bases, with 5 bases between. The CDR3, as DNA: TGTGCCAGCAGACGAGCCGGGGAGCTGTTTTTT. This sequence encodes CASRRAGELFF.

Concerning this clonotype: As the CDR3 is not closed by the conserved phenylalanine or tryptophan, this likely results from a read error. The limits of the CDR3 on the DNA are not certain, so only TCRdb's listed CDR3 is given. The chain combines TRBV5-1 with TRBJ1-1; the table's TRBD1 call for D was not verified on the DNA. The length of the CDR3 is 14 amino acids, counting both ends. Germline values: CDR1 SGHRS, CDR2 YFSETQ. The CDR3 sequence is CASTSQGASTEAYL.